Listed below are T cell receptor beta chains from one sample, sequenced in a study of cytomegalovirus exposure and HLA in healthy donors. The protocol was immunoSEQ multiplex PCR, while the TCRdb copy is restricted to in-frame clones and leaves out a portion. The sample carries about 170,000 clones, 77% recorded once. Sample: PBMCs. The receptors stem from a female donor in good health and CMV-seronegative. Each CDR3 is given with its conserved first and last residue. A D gene is named only where the DNA matches it firmly. Where a row states a size, it is once, few, many or the class of an expanded clone; other rows omit it.

d_call	v_call	clone_size	j_call	cdr3_aa	cdr3_nt
-	TRBV29-1	-	TRBJ1-1	CSVEEGVSTEAFF	TGCAGCGTTGAAGAAGGGGTAAGCACTGAAGCTTTCTTT
TRBD1	TRBV4-1	-	TRBJ2-2	CASSQRDRVYTGELFF	TGCGCCAGCAGCCAAAGAGACAGGGTTTACACCGGGGAGCTGTTTTTT
-	TRBV7-9	few	TRBJ1-4	CASSHPPEREKLFF	TGTGCCAGCAGCCACCCTCCCGAGCGAGAAAAACTGTTTTTT
TRBD2	TRBV7-2	-	TRBJ2-1	CASSSGLVNYNEQFF	TGTGCCAGCAGCTCAGGACTAGTGAACTACAATGAGCAGTTCTTC
TRBD1	TRBV7-2	once	TRBJ2-4	CASSNRGGNIQYF	TGTGCCAGCAGTAACAGGGGCGGGAACATTCAGTACTTC
-	TRBV25-1	-	TRBJ2-7	CASSEWTDSSSYEQYF	TGTGCCAGCAGTGAGTGGACAGATTCCAGCTCCTACGAGCAGTACTTC
-	TRBV7-2	-	TRBJ1-1	CASSLASEDTEAFF	TGTGCCAGCAGCTTGGCCTCCGAGGACACTGAAGCTTTCTTT
TRBD2	TRBV29-1	-	TRBJ2-5	CSVESGRGETQYF	TGCAGCGTTGAATCGGGGAGGGGAGAGACCCAGTACTTC
TRBD1	TRBV28	once	TRBJ1-2	CASSLPDREDGYTF	TGTGCCAGCAGTTTACCGGACAGGGAGGATGGCTACACCTTC
-	TRBV10-3	-	TRBJ1-4	CAIRPEGSVSEKLFF	TGTGCCATCAGACCGGAGGGAAGTGTAAGTGAAAAACTGTTTTTT
-	TRBV28	once	TRBJ2-5	CASVTYGGETQYF	TGTGCCAGCGTGACGTACGGGGGTGAGACCCAGTACTTC
TRBD1	TRBV5-1	-	TRBJ2-5	CASSFQGVTQYF	TGCGCCAGCAGCTTCCAGGGGGTGACCCAGTACTTC
-	TRBV28	-	TRBJ1-3	CAIQPTPSGNTIYF	TGTGCCATACAGCCAACTCCCTCTGGAAACACCATATATTTT
-	TRBV25-1	-	TRBJ2-3	CASSEIAFTDTQYF	TGTGCCAGCAGTGAAATAGCGTTCACAGATACGCAGTATTTT
-	TRBV27	-	TRBJ1-5	CASSLSGQTYSNQPQHF	TGTGCCAGCAGTTTATCAGGACAGACTTATAGCAATCAGCCCCAGCATTTT
-	TRBV5-5	-	TRBJ2-6	CASSLVTSGANVLTF	TGTGCCAGCAGCTTGGTCACTTCTGGGGCCAACGTCCTGACTTTC
TRBD1	TRBV19	-	TRBJ2-2	CASSPRTGAFGAGELFF	TGTGCCAGTAGTCCCCGGACAGGGGCATTTGGGGCCGGGGAGCTGTTTTTT
-	TRBV11-2	-	TRBJ1-2	CASSLVTGSRNPYGYTF	TGTGCCAGCAGCTTGGTAACAGGGTCAAGGAACCCCTATGGCTACACCTTC
TRBD1	TRBV10-1	-	TRBJ2-3	CASSEVGTGADTQYF	TGCGCCAGCAGTGAGGTGGGGACAGGGGCAGATACGCAGTATTTT
TRBD1	TRBV7-9	few	TRBJ1-1	CASSLSGTDPEAFF	TGTGCCAGCAGCTTATCCGGGACAGACCCTGAAGCTTTCTTT
-	TRBV7-2	once	TRBJ1-5	CASSLWSGEENQPQHF	TGTGCCAGCAGCTTATGGTCAGGGGAAGAGAATCAGCCCCAGCATTTT
-	TRBV19	-	TRBJ2-7	CASSIGGASEEQYF	TGTGCCAGTAGTATTGGGGGGGCCTCTGAGGAGCAGTACTTC
TRBD1	TRBV19	-	TRBJ1-2	CASRPGGGYGYTF	TGTGCCAGTAGACCAGGGGGCGGGTATGGCTACACCTTC
TRBD1	TRBV6-5	-	TRBJ1-2	CASSYDRGYGYTF	TGTGCCAGCAGTTACGACAGGGGCTATGGCTACACCTTC
TRBD1	TRBV4-1	-	TRBJ2-7	CASSQGGDRGLYEQYF	TGCGCCAGCAGCCAAGGCGGGGACAGGGGGCTCTACGAGCAGTACTTC
-	TRBV5-6	once	TRBJ2-1	CASSLPGGDEQFF	TGTGCCAGCAGCTTGCCGGGCGGGGATGAGCAGTTCTTC
TRBD1	TRBV6-5	-	TRBJ2-5	CASSFGTAEETQYF	TGTGCCAGCAGTTTCGGGACAGCCGAAGAGACCCAGTACTTC
-	TRBV28	-	TRBJ1-6	CASSLSGALHF	TGTGCCAGCAGTTTGTCCGGGGCCCTCCACTTT
-	TRBV29-1	few	TRBJ2-1	CSVTSGQINNEQFF	TGCAGCGTTACCTCCGGACAGATAAACAATGAGCAGTTCTTC
-	TRBV18	-	TRBJ1-4	CASSPPEAGSREKLFF	TGTGCCAGCTCACCCCCGGAGGCCGGTTCGAGGGAAAAACTGTTTTTT
-	TRBV9	-	TRBJ1-1	CASSVADTEAFF	TGTGCCAGCAGCGTAGCTGACACTGAAGCTTTCTTT
TRBD2	TRBV7-3	-	TRBJ2-1	CASSPMTSGTYNEQFF	TGTGCCAGCAGCCCCATGACTAGCGGGACCTACAATGAGCAGTTCTTC